This TCR beta chain appears in the sequencing data of a study of cytomegalovirus exposure and HLA in healthy donors. A remark on this clone: No antigen is known for it.

Study-wide findings and caveats: A list of 150 or so TCR beta chains associated with cytomegalovirus was given. A later analysis linked around 15,000 TCR beta sequences to HLA alleles at 0.05 false discovery rate.

Germline CDR1 and CDR2: SNHLY and FYNNEI. The CDR3 sequence is 15 residues long. V trimming: 6 bases; J trimming: 4 bases; junction bases outside the gene matches: 9. The PCR contained 60 Vbeta and 13 Jbeta primers. Profiling relied on immunoSEQ multiplex PCR, and the TCRdb table lists in-frame clones only, not all of them. This sample has approximately 160,000 clones; 75% to 85% occur once, and the top ten carry 6% to 7.5%. The source is a man aged 25-40 years in good health and CMV-seropositive. The chain uses TRBV2 and TRBJ1-5; 7 bases map to TRBD1. The sample was PBMCs. CDR3 coding DNA: TGTGCCAGCAGGGCCGACAGGGCGGGGAATCAGCCCCAGCATTTT. Amino acids: CASRADRAGNQPQHF.